The sequence of this T cell receptor beta chain was determined in a study of spatial heterogeneity in lung cancer. At the level of the study: 72 TRACERx patients with early, untreated non-small cell lung cancer donated samples.

This clonotype showed up just a few times. Antigen unknown. Findings of the study overall: Ubiquitous, expanded tumor-derived TCRs were more frequently observed in blood at resection than at follow-up.

Time point noted: blood at routine non-recurrence follow-up after resection. The input material, whole RNA from tumor, nontumor lung or frozen PBMC, was sequenced unsorted. A single record per CDR3 protein comes from TCRdb applying MiXCR to the 5' RACE reads. Among about 120,000 distinct CDR3 sequences listed, 12% were seen once. Unmatched junction bases numbered 6, after V lost 1 base and J lost 0 bases. Looked up from germline, CDR1 is DFQATT and CDR2 is SNEGSKA (reference sequence). This CDR3 has 16 residues. The V and J genes are TRBV20-1 and TRBJ1-5, with TRBD1 matching over 7 bases. This TCR derives from a male donor with early-stage non-small cell lung cancer. Material: PBMCs, obtained at follow-up. CDR3 amino acids: CSARGDRPISNQPQHF. In DNA, the CDR3 is TGCAGTGCTAGAGGGGACAGACCGATTAGCAATCAGCCCCAGCATTTT.